These 24 T cell receptor beta chains originate from one sample sequenced in a study of T cells in Graves' hyperthyroidism and ophthalmopathy. TCR beta CDR3 regions were amplified from RNA. Carried out on the TCR CDR3, a first-round RT-PCR used the HTBI primer set. TCRdb called the multiplex PCR reads again in MiXCR, with one record for every CDR3 protein. This sample carries some 560,000 distinct CDR3 sequences, around 15% of them seen once, and the ten largest clones take more than 11%. The material sequenced was blood. These receptors were taken from a woman aged 40-49 years with Graves' hyperthyroidism.

This chain's CDR3 is CSATVRGDGTEAFF. CDR3 DNA: TGCAGTGCTACGGTGAGGGGAGACGGCACTGAAGCTTTCTTT. The rearrangement joins TRBV20-1 to TRBJ1-1; D might be TRBD1 (5 bases). This CDR3 is 14 amino acids long. Deletions cut 4 bases from V and 4 bases from J, with 16 bases between. Looked up from germline, CDR1 is DFQATT and CDR2 is SNEGSKA (reference sequence).

The table lists this clonotype with many counts. The genes are TRBV11-2 and TRBJ2-1; D is uncertain. CDR1 is SGHAT and CDR2 is FQNNGV in the germline V gene. This CDR3 has 18 residues. V shed 5 bases and J shed 0 bases, with 20 bases lying between them. The CDR3 bases are TGTGCCAGCAGCCCCCGGTGGCGTAAGCAAAGCTCCTACAATGAGCAGTTCTTC. This translates into CASSPRWRKQSSYNEQFF.

This clonotype was observed many times. The chain couples TRBV28 to TRBJ2-1; 9 positions match TRBD1. The CDR3 extends over 15 amino acids. Germline loops: CDR1 MDHEN, CDR2 SYDVKM. V dropped 6 bases and J dropped 6; count of bases not matched to a gene: 9. Here the CDR3 DNA reads TGTGCCAGCAGAGGACCGGGACAGGGACCCAATGAGCAGTTCTTC. Translating it yields CASRGPGQGPNEQFF. The full variable domain, completed using reference TRBV28 and TRBJ2-1, is DVKVTQSSRYLVKRTGEKVFLECVQDMDHENMFWYRQDPGLGLRLIYFSYDVKMKEKGDIPEGYSVSREKKERFSLILESASTNQTSMYLCASRGPGQGPNEQFFGPGTRLTVL.

This clonotype has only a few counts. This chain connects TRBV10-3 to TRBJ2-7; TRBD2 aligns across 14 bases. With 4 bases clipped from V and 6 bases from J, the junction kept 2 bases outside the gene matches. The CDR3 runs 14 residues. Germline CDR1 and CDR2: ENHRY and SYGVKD. The CDR3, as DNA: TGTGCCATCAGTGTGGGGACTAGCGGGAGCGAGCAGTACTTC. Its translation is CAISVGTSGSEQYF.

This clonotype was counted at least ten times. Its ends do not fully match the called genes, so a read error is possible. V gene TRBV7-9 combines with J gene TRBJ1-1; TRBD1 might be the D (5 bases). Germline-derived CDR1 and CDR2 are SEHNR and FQNEAQ (reference sequence). The CDR3 has 12 amino acids. The CDR3 protein is CASSLGDSDAFF. The CDR3 DNA sequence: TGTGCCAGCAGTTTAGGGGATAGCGACGCTTTCTTT.

In this sample, this clonotype turned up many times. The rearrangement links TRBV5-1 to TRBJ2-3, with 9 nucleotides matching TRBD1. The CDR3 has 17 residues. Germline V lookup: CDR1 SGHRS, CDR2 YFSETQ. The J segment lost 4 bases and the V segment lost 2 bases, leaving 11 bases of the junction unmatched. The chain's CDR3 is CASSLIPLGQGPDTQYF. The DNA for the CDR3 is TGCGCCAGCAGCTTAATCCCTCTGGGACAGGGACCAGATACGCAGTATTTT.

The CDR3 here is CASSIPGTGAHEQYF. The CDR3 coding sequence is TGTGCCAGCAGCATCCCCGGGACAGGGGCCCACGAGCAGTACTTC. The chain uses TRBV4-2 and TRBJ2-7, with 10 bases aligning to TRBD1. Germline V gene lookup returns CDR1 LGHNA and CDR2 YNFKEQ. After removal of 5 bases from V and 5 bases from J, the junction contained 9 bases not matched to a gene. The CDR3 covers 15 residues.

This chain connects TRBV7-3 to TRBJ1-5; TRBD1 matches 8 bases. In germline, CDR1 is SGHTA, CDR2 FQGTGA. This CDR3 comprises 17 residues. V trimming: 1 base; J trimming: 3 bases; junction bases outside the gene matches: 8. Written as DNA, the CDR3 is TGTGCCAGCAGCTTAATGGGCAGGGGGCCACTCAATCAGCCCCAGCATTTT. Its protein product is CASSLMGRGPLNQPQHF.

This clonotype was detected ten times or more. The chain joins TRBV29-1 to TRBJ2-7; TRBD1 matches 9 bases. CDR1 is SQVTM and CDR2 is ANQGSEA in the germline V gene. This CDR3 spans 13 amino acids. V trimming: 2 bases; J trimming: 3 bases; junction bases outside the gene matches: 2. The CDR3 DNA sequence: TGCAGCGTTGAATCGGACAGGGGCTACGAGCAGTACTTC. Translation gives CSVESDRGYEQYF.

Concerning this clonotype: This clone may be a read error of a much larger clone one base away. The chain links TRBV7-9 to TRBJ1-1; tentatively, D is TRBD1 (6 bases). Germline V gene data show CDR1 as SEHNR and CDR2 as FQNEAQ (reference sequence). The CDR3 sequence is 14 residues long. CDR3 nucleotide sequence: TGTGCCAGCAGCAGTAACACAGGGAGCACTGAAACTTTCTTT. Amino acid sequence: CASSSNTGSTETFF.

This clonotype was picked up many times. The V and J genes are TRBV28 and TRBJ2-7; TRBD2 matches 7 bases. The CDR3 spans 14 residues. Germline trimming cut 10 bases from V and 4 bases from J; bases unmatched to any gene: 13. Germline V gene lookup returns CDR1 MDHEN and CDR2 SYDVKM. DNA for the CDR3: TGTGCCACCGTACCGGGACTAAGTCCTTACGAGCAGTACTTC. This sequence encodes CATVPGLSPYEQYF.

This clonotype has more than one count but fewer than ten. This chain joins TRBV25-1 and TRBJ2-1; D is ambiguous. The CDR3 consists of 16 residues. V was shortened by 1 base and J by 1 base, with 11 bases between the two germline ends. CDR1 and CDR2 (germline): MGHDK, SYGVNS. Here the CDR3 DNA reads TGTGCCAGCAGTGAATCGGCTATTTTGTCCTACAATGAGCAGTTCTTC. It translates to CASSESAILSYNEQFF.

This clonotype was detected many times. The CDR3 DNA reads TGCAGTGCTAGAGGAATCGGGACAGACCCCGGACAGGCAGAGACCCAGTACTTC. Translation: CSARGIGTDPGQAETQYF. The V gene is TRBV20-1, the J gene TRBJ2-5, with 7 bases matching TRBD1. There are 18 residues in the CDR3. The germline V gene encodes CDR1 DFQATT and CDR2 SNEGSKA (reference sequence). V was clipped by 1 base and J by 4 bases; unmatched bases: 18.

The genes are TRBV12-3 or TRBV12-4 and TRBJ2-3; 9 bases fit TRBD2. This CDR3 has 16 amino acids. Unmatched junction bases numbered 13, after V lost 5 bases and J lost 7 bases. The CDR3 protein is CASSTDLAGGPNTQYF. In nucleotides, the CDR3 is TGTGCCAGCAGTACCGACTTGGCGGGAGGGCCTAATACGCAGTATTTT.

A remark on this clonotype: A clone one base away is much larger, so this may be a read error. V gene TRBV6-1 combines with J gene TRBJ2-7; D uncertain. Germline V gene sequence: CDR1 MNHNS, CDR2 SASEGT. The CDR3 is 15 amino acids. The CDR3 sequence is CASSDVFGGEYEQCF. CDR3 coding DNA: TGTGCCAGCAGTGATGTTTTTGGCGGAGAGTACGAGCAGTGCTTC.

The sample holds many counts of this clonotype. The CDR3 nucleotides are TGTGCCAGTAGTGCACAGGGGAGCTTCACAGATACGCAGTATTTT. Its protein is CASSAQGSFTDTQYF. This sequence joins TRBV19 and TRBJ2-3, with 7 bases that match TRBD1. This CDR3 contains 15 residues. The V and J ends lost 5 bases and 2 bases, in that order; junction bases with no gene match: 7. Germline values: CDR1 LNHDA, CDR2 SQIVND (reference sequence).

The sample holds a few counts of this clonotype. In DNA, the CDR3 is TGTGCCAGCAACCATCTAGCGGAATACGAGCAGTACTTC. This encodes CASNHLAEYEQYF. The rearrangement joins TRBV6-1 to TRBJ2-7; TRBD2 matches 7 bases. CDR3 length: 13 amino acids. V was clipped by 7 bases and J by 4 bases; unmatched bases: 7. CDR1 is MNHNS, CDR2 SASEGT, per germline.

This clonotype was counted at least ten times. The chain links TRBV28 to TRBJ2-1, with a tentative D call TRBD2 (5 bases). The CDR3 runs to 14 residues. CDR1 and CDR2 from the germline V gene are MDHEN and SYDVKM. Trimming stripped 7 bases from V and 0 bases from J, with 10 bases between. CDR3 protein: CASTPGDSYNEQFF. As DNA, the CDR3 is TGTGCCAGCACCCCCGGGGACTCCTACAATGAGCAGTTCTTC.

Ten or more counts support this clonotype. The chain uses TRBV28 and TRBJ2-7, with TRBD2 matching over 8 bases. With 1 base clipped from V and 3 bases from J, the junction kept 5 bases outside the gene matches. This CDR3 spans 15 amino acids. Germline assignment: CDR1 MDHEN and CDR2 SYDVKM. This CDR3 reads CASSLYGGLGYEQYF. CDR3 sequence (DNA): TGTGCCAGCAGTTTATATGGGGGACTAGGCTACGAGCAGTACTTC.

This clonotype was seen ten or more times. The junction differs from germline at one of its ends, possibly a read error. This sequence joins TRBV7-9 and TRBJ2-7; 8 nucleotides align to TRBD2. Germline V gene lookup returns CDR1 SEHNR and CDR2 FQNEAQ (reference sequence). CDR3 size: 15 residues. The CDR3 DNA is TGTGCCAGCAGCTTAGGGTCAGCGGGGGCCTACGAACAGTACTTC. Translated, it gives CASSLGSAGAYEQYF. Supplemented by reference TRBV7-9 and TRBJ2-7, the full variable domain reads DTGVSQNPRHKITKRGQNVTFRCDPISEHNRLYWYRQTLGQGPEFLTYFQNEAQLEKSRLLSDRFSAERPKGSFSTLEIQRTEQGDSAMYLCASSLGSAGAYEQYFGPGTRLTVT.

This clonotype was detected a few times. The chain is built from TRBV20-1 and TRBJ2-3; 12 bases are a match to TRBD2. The CDR3 is made up of 15 amino acids. Germline V gene sequence: CDR1 DFQATT, CDR2 SNEGSKA (reference sequence). V dropped 6 bases and J dropped 5; count of bases not matched to a gene: 9. CDR3 region: CSASGTSGRLDTQYF. Here the CDR3 DNA reads TGCAGTGCCAGCGGTACTAGCGGGAGGTTAGATACGCAGTATTTT.

In its sample, this clonotype was seen many times. The chain couples TRBV20-1 to TRBJ2-1, with D uncertain. There are 12 residues in the CDR3. Trimming cost V 3 bases and J 3 bases, with 6 bases left between them. The germline CDR1 and CDR2 sequences are DFQATT and SNEGSKA (reference sequence). CDR3 region: CSASRLYNEQFF. The CDR3 DNA follows: TGCAGTGCTAGTCGGCTCTACAATGAGCAGTTCTTC.

This rearrangement joins TRBV20-1 to TRBJ2-2; the D is unclear. V lost 0 bases to trimming and J lost 5 bases, with 7 bases between them. This CDR3 contains 13 residues. Germline-derived CDR1 and CDR2 are DFQATT and SNEGSKA (reference sequence). Here the CDR3 reads CSARDPLTGELFF. The CDR3 DNA reads as TGCAGTGCTAGAGATCCGTTAACCGGGGAGCTGTTTTTT.

The chain is built from TRBV29-1 and TRBJ2-3, with 10 nucleotides matching TRBD2. Germline values: CDR1 SQVTM, CDR2 ANQGSEA. CDR3 length equals 15 residues. With 6 bases clipped from V and 0 bases from J, the junction kept 6 bases outside the gene matches. The CDR3 sequence: CSVKPTSGSTDTQYF. CDR3 in DNA: TGCAGCGTAAAACCGACTAGCGGGAGCACAGATACGCAGTATTTT.